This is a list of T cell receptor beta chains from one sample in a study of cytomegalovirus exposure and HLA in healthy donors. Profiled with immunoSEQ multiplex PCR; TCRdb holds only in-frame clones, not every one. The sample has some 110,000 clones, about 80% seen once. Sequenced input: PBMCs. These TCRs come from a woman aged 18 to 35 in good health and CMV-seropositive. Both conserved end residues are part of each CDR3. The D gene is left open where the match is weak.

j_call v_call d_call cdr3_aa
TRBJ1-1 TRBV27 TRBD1 CASRGQVGRDTEAFF
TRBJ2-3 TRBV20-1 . CSARDLDTQYF
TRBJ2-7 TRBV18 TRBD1 CASSPYNLQGASYEQYF
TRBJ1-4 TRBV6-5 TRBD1 CASKRDSNEKLFF
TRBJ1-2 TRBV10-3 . CAISESTSGGYTF
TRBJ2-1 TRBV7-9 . CASSLALYNEQFF
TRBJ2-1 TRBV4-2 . CASSQGGVAIHSVEQFF
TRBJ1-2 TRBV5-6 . CASSLAPVSYGYTF
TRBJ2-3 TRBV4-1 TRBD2 CASSHTLPGRDTQYF
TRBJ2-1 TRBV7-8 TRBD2 CASSLVGTSGRYEQFF
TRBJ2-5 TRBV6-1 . CASSEFWGRSQETQYF
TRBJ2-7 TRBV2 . CASRGGEQYF
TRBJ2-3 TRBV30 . CAWSVRGSWTDTQYF
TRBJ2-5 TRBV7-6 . CASSLGGRETQYF
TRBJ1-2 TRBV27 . CASKAGTNYGYTF
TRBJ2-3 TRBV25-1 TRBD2 CATSRRASGTPDTQYF
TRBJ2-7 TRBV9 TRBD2 CASTAGASSYEQYF
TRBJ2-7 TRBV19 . CASSITVAYEQYF
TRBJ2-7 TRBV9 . CASSVAKLSDEQYF
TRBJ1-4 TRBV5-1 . CASSLADWRTEKLFF
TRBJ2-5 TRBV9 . CASSVASREETQYF
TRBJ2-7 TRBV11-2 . CASSFPQRLGEQYF
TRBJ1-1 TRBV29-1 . CSVSSGAWTEAFF
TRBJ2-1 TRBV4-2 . CASSRPQGRDLEQFF
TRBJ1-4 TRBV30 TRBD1 CACARDRVEGTNEKLFF
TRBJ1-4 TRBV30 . CACPQGSNEKLFF
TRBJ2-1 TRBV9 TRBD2 CASSARLAGVVHEQFF
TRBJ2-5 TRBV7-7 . CASSPLQETQYF
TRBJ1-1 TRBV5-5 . CATDGEGTEAFF
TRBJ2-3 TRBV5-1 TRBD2 CASSLTSGRTDTQYF
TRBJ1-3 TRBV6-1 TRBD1 CASSSRDSGAAIYF
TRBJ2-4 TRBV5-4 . CASSNREFIAKNIQYF
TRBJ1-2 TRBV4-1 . CASSQVIGVTGYTF
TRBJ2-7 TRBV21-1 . CASSRAGTGQKEQYF
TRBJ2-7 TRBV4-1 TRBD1 CASSRLPGQGYEQYF
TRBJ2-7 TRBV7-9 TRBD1 CASSLEGQGYEQYF
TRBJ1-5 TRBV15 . CATSRGGSENQPQHF
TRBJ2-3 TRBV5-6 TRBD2 CASSPRLATQYF
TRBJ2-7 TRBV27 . CASSRTTGNYEQYF
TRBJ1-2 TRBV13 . CASRRQEIYGYTF
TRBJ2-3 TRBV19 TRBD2 CASSITLAGRGTQYF
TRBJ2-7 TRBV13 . CASSHRERVISYEQYF
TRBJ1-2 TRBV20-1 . CSARTADGYTF
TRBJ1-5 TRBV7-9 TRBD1 CASSSISGGQPQHF
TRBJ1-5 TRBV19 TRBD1 CASSIDGQGGQPQHF